The 2 T cell receptor beta chains below were found in one sample sequenced in a study of OX40 agonist ivuxolimab in advanced cancers. This table comes from immunoSEQ multiplex PCR, and its TCRdb copy is limited to in-frame clones, with some not included. The sample holds about 20,000 clones; roughly 83% are singletons and the top ten take approximately 51%. The specimen comprised CD4+ or CD8+ T cells sorted from blood, sampled in a trial of the OX40 agonist ivuxolimab. These receptors all stem from an adult with an advanced solid tumor such as melanoma, head and neck, liver or kidney cancer.

The chain links TRBV9 to TRBJ2-1, with D hard to call. The CDR3 has 12 amino acids. The V gene lost 3 bases and the J gene lost 7 bases, with 8 bases spanning the gap. The germline CDR1 and CDR2 sequences are SGDLS and YYNGEE. The CDR3 region has the DNA TGTGCCAGCAGCGCGGGCCCGAATGAGCAGTTCTTC. Translation: CASSAGPNEQFF.

This clone has a single count. This chain uses TRBV19 with TRBJ2-5; TRBD2 might be the D (6 bases). In germline, CDR1 is LNHDA, CDR2 SQIVND (reference sequence). The V gene lost 5 bases and the J gene lost 3 bases, with 10 bases spanning the gap. The CDR3 loop spans 13 amino acids. The CDR3 protein is CASSPSGEETQYF. For the CDR3, the DNA is TGTGCCAGTAGTCCGTCGGGGGAAGAGACCCAGTACTTC.